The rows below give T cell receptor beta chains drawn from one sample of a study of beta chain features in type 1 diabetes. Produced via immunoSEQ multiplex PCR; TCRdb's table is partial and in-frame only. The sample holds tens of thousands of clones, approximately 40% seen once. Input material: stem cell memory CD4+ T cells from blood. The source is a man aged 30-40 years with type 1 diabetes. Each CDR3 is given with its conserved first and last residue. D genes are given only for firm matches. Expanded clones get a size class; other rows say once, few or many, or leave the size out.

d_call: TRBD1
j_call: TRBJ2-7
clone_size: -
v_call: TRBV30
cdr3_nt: TGTGCCTGGGGGACAGGGGTCTACGAGCAGTACTTC
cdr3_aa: CAWGTGVYEQYF

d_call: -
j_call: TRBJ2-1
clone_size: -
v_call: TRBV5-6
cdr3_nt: TGTGCCAGCAGCTTGGGGCCTAGCTCCTACAATGAGCAGTTCTTC
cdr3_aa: CASSLGPSSYNEQFF

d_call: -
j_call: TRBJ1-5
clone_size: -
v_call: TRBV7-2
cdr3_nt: TGTGCCAGCAGCTCAGATCTAGTGTCTAAGCCCCAGCATTTT
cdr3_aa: CASSSDLVSKPQHF

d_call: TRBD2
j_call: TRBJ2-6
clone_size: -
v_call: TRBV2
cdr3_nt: TGTGCCAGCAGAAGGTCTAGCGGCTCTGGGGCCAACGTCCTGACTTTC
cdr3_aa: CASRRSSGSGANVLTF

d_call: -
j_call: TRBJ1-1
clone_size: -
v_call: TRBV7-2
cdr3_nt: TGTGCCAGCAGCATGCTCCAGGGAAGCACTGAAGCTTTCTTT
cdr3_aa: CASSMLQGSTEAFF

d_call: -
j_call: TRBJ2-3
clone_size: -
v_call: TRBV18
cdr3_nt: TGTGCCAGCTCACCTTTTGAAACGGGCACAGATACGCAGTATTTT
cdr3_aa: CASSPFETGTDTQYF

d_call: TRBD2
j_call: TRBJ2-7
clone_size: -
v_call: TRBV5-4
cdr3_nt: TGTGCCAGCACAGTAGCGGGAGGGAGCTCCTACGAGCAGTACTTC
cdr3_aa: CASTVAGGSSYEQYF

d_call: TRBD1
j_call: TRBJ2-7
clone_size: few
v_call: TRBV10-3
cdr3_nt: TGTGCCATCAGGGGACAGGGGAGGACAGACTTC
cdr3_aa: CAIRGQGRTDF

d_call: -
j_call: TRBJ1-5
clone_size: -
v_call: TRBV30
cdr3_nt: TGTGCCTGGAGTAGACAGAACAATCAGCCCCAGCATTTT
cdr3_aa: CAWSRQNNQPQHF

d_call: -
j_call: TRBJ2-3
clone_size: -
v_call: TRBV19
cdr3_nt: TGTGCCAGTAGTATAACAGGGATCACAGATACGCAGTATTTT
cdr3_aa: CASSITGITDTQYF

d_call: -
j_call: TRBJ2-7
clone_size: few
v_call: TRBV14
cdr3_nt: TGTGCCAGCAGCACCCTAGACAGGACCTCCTACGAGCAGTACTTC
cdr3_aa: CASSTLDRTSYEQYF

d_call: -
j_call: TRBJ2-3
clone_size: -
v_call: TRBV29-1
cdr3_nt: TGCAGCGTTCGACAGATCATATTCTACACAGATACGCAGTATTTT
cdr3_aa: CSVRQIIFYTDTQYF

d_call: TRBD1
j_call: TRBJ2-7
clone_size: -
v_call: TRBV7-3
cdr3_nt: TGTGCCAGCAGCCAAAGGGGGCGCCCTCATGACGAGCAGTACTTC
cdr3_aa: CASSQRGRPHDEQYF

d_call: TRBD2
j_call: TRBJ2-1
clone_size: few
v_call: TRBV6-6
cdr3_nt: TGTGCCAGCAATAGCGGGAGTGGGAGCTCCTACAATGAGCAGTTCTTC
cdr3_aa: CASNSGSGSSYNEQFF

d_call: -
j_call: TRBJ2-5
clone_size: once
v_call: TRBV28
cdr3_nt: TGTGCCACCAATAGGGGCGGGGAAGAGACCCAGTACTTC
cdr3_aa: CATNRGGEETQYF

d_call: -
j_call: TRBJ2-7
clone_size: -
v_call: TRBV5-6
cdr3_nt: TGTGCCAGCAGCTTCTCTAGGATTCGTAAGCAGTACTTC
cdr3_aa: CASSFSRIRKQYF

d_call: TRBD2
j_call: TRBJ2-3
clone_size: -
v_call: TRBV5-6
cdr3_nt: TGTGCCAGCACCCTCGTAGCGGGAGCTACGCAGTATTTT
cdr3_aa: CASTLVAGATQYF

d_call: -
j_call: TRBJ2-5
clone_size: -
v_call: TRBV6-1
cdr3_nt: TGTGCCAGCAGTGAACAGGGGAGGGAGGAGACCCAGTACTTC
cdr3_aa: CASSEQGREETQYF

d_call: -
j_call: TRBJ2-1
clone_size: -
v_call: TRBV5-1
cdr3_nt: TGCGCCAGCAGCTTGAGGAGCCGCCAGTCCAACAATGAGCAGTTCTTC
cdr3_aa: CASSLRSRQSNNEQFF